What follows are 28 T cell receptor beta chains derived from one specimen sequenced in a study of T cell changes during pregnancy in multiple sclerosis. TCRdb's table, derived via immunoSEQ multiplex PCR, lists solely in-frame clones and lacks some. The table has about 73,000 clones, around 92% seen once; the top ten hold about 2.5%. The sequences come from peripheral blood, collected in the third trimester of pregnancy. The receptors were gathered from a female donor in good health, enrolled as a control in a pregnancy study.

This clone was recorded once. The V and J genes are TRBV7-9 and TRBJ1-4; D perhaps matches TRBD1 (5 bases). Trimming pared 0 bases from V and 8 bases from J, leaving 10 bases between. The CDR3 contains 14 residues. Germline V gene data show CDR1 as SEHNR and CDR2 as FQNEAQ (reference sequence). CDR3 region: CASSLARVQEKLFF. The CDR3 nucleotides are TGTGCCAGCAGCTTAGCCAGGGTACAGGAAAAACTGTTTTTT.

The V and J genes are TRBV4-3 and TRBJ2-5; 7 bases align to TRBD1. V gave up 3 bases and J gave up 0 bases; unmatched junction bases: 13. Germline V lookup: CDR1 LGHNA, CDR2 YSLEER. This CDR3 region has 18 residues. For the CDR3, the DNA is TGCGCCAGCAGCCAGGAACGGGGACAGTCACTTTACCAAGAGACCCAGTACTTC. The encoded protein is CASSQERGQSLYQETQYF.

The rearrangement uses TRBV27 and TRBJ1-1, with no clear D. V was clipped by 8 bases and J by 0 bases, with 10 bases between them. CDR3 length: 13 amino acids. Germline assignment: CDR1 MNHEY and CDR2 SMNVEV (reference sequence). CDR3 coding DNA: TGTGCCAGCTCCGAATCGGTGAACACTGAAGCTTTCTTT. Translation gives CASSESVNTEAFF.

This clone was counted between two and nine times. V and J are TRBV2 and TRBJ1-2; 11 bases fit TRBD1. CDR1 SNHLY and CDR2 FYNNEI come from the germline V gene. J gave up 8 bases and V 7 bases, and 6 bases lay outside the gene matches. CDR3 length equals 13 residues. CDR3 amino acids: CASTGQGAGGYTF. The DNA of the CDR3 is TGTGCCAGCACAGGACAGGGGGCCGGGGGCTACACCTTC.

The CDR3 reads CASSQRVATGRWDNQPQHF. Here the CDR3 DNA reads TGTGCCAGCAGCCAACGGGTGGCTACAGGGCGGTGGGACAATCAGCCCCAGCATTTT. The V call is TRBV14, the J call TRBJ1-5, with D possibly being TRBD1 (6 bases). CDR1 and CDR2 from the germline V gene are SGHDN and FVKESK. CDR3 length equals 19 residues. Between the trimmed V and J ends, which lost 2 bases and 3 bases, there was a span of 23 bases.

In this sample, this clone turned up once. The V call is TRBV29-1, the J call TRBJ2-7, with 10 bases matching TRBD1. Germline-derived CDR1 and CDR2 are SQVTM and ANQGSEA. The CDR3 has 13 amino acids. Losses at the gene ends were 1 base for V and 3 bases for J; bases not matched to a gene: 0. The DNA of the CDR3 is TGCAGCGTTGAAGGGACAGGGGGCTACGAGCAGTACTTC. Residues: CSVEGTGGYEQYF.

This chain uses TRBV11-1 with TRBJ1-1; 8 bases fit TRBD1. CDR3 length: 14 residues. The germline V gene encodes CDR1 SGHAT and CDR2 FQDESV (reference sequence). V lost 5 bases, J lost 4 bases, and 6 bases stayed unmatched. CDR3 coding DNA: TGTGCCAGCAGCCTTGGACAGGGTCGCACTGAAGCTTTCTTT. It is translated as CASSLGQGRTEAFF.

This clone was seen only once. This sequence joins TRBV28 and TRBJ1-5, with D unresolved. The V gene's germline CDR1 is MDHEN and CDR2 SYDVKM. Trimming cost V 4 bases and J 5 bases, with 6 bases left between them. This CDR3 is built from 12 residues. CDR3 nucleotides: TGTGCCAGCAGTTCCCTCGATCAGCCCCAGCATTTT. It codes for CASSSLDQPQHF.

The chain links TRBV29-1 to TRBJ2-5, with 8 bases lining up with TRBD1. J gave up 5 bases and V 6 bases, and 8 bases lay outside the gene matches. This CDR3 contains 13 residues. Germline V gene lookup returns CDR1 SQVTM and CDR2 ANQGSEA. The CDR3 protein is CSVDKRTGETQYF. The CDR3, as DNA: TGCAGCGTAGATAAGCGGACAGGGGAGACCCAGTACTTC. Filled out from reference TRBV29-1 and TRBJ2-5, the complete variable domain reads SAVISQKPSRDICQRGTSLTIQCQVDSQVTMMFWYRQQPGQSLTLIATANQGSEATYESGFVIDKFPISRPNLTFSTLTVSNMSPEDSSIYLCSVDKRTGETQYFGPGTRLLVL.

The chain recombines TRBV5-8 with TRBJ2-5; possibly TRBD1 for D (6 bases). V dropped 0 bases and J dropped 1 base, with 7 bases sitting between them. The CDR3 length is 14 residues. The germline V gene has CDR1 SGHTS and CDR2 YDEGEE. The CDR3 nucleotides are TGTGCCAGCAGCTTGGAGACAGGCCAAGAGACCCAGTACTTC. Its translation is CASSLETGQETQYF.

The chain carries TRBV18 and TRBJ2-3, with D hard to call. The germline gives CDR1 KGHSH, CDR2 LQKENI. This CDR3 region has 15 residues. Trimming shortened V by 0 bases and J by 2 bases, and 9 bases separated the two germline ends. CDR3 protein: CASSPPRSYTDTQYF. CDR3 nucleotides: TGTGCCAGCTCACCACCGCGATCCTACACAGATACGCAGTATTTT.

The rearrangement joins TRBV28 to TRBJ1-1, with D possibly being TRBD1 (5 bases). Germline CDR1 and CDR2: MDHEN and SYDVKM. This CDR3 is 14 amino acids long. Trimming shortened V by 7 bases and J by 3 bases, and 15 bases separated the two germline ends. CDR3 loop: CASKYSGGDTEAFF. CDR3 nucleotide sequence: TGTGCCAGCAAATACTCGGGGGGGGACACTGAAGCTTTCTTT.

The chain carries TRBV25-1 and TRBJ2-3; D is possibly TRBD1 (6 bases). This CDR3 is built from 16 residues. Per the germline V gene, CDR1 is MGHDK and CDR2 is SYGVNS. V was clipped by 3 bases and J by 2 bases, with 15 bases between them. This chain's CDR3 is CASSDQTGLDTDTQYF. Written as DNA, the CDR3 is TGTGCCAGCAGTGATCAAACAGGGTTGGACACAGATACGCAGTATTTT.

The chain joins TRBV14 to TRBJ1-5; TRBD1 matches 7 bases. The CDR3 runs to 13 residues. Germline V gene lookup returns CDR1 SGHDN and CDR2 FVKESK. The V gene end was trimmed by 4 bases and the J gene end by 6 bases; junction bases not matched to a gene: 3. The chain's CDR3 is CASSLGQSQPQHF. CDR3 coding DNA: TGTGCCAGCAGCCTGGGACAGAGTCAGCCCCAGCATTTT.

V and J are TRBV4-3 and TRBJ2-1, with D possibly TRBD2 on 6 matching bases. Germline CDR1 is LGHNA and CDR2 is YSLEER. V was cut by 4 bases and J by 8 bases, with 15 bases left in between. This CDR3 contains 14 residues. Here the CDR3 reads CASSLLGEDHEQFF. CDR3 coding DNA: TGCGCCAGCAGCCTTCTGGGGGAGGACCATGAGCAGTTCTTC.

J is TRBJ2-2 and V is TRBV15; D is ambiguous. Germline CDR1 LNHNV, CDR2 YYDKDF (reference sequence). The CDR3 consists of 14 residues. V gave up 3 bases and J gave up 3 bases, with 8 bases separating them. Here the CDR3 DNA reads TGTGCCACCAGCAGCCGACAAGACACCGGGGAGCTGTTTTTT. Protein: CATSSRQDTGELFF.

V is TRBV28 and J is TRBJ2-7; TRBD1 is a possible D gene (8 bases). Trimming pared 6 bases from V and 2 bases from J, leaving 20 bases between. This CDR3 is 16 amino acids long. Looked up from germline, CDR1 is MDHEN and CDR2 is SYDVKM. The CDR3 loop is CASSPRGQGGAYEQYF. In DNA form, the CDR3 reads TGTGCCAGCAGCCCCCGCGGACAGGGAGGGGCCTACGAGCAGTACTTC.

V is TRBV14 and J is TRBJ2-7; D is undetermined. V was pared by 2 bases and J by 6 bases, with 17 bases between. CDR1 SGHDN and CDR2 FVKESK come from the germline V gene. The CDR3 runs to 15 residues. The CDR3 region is CASSQPRSDPGEQYF. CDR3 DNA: TGTGCCAGCAGCCAACCCCGATCAGACCCGGGCGAGCAGTACTTC.

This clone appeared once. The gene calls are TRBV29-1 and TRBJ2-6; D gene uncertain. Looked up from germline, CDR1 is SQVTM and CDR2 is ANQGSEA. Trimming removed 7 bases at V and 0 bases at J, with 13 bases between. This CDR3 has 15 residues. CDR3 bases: TGCAGCGCTTGGGCCCCAGGCTCTGGGGCCAACGTCCTGACTTTC. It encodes CSAWAPGSGANVLTF.

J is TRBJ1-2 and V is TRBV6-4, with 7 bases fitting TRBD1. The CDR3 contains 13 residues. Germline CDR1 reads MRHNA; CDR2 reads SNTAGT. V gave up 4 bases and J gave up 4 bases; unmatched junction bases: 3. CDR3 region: CASSAQGSYGYTF. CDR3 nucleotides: TGTGCCAGCAGTGCACAGGGGAGCTATGGCTACACCTTC.

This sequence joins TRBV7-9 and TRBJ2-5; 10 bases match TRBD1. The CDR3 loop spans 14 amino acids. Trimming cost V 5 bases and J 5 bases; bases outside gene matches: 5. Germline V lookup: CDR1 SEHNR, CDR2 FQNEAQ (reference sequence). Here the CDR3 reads CASSPDRGRETQYF. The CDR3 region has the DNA TGTGCCAGCAGCCCCGACAGGGGGCGGGAGACCCAGTACTTC.

The chain's CDR3 is CASSSPVRQGTPPLHF. CDR3 coding DNA: TGTGCCAGCAGTTCCCCGGTAAGGCAGGGGACACCACCCCTCCACTTT. The chain links TRBV28 to TRBJ1-6; D is perhaps TRBD1 (6 bases). This CDR3 contains 16 residues. The V end was cut by 4 bases, the J end by 11 bases, with 21 bases between. The germline V gene has CDR1 MDHEN and CDR2 SYDVKM.

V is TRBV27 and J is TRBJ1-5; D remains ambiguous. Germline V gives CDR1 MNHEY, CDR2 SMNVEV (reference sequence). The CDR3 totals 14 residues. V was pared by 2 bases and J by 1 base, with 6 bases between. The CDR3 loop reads CASSLVGSNQPQHF. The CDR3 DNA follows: TGTGCCAGCAGTTTAGTGGGCAGCAATCAGCCCCAGCATTTT.

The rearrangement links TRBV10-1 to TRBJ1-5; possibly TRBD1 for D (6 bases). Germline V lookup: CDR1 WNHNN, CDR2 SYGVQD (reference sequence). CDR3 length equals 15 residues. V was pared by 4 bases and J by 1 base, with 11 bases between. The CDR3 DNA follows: TGCGCCAGCAGTGCCCCGGGGGGCAGCAATCAGCCCCAGCATTTT. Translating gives CASSAPGGSNQPQHF.

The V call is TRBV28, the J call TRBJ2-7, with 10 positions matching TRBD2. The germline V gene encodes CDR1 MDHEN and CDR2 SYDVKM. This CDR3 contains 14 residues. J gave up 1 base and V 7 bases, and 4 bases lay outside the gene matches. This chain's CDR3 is CASTTSGDSYEQYF. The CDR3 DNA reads TGTGCCAGCACCACTAGCGGGGATTCCTACGAGCAGTACTTC.

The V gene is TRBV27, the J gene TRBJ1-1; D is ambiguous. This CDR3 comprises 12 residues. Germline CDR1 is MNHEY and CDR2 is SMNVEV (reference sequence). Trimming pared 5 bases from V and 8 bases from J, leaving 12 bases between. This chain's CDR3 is CASSTGRSEAFF. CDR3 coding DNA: TGTGCCAGCAGTACTGGGAGATCGGAAGCTTTCTTT.

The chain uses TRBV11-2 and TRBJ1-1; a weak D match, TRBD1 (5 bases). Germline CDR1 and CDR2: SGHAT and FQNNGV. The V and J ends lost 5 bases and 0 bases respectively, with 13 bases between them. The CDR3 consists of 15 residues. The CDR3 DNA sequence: TGTGCCAGCAGCCTACAGACAGCTTTGAACACTGAAGCTTTCTTT. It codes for CASSLQTALNTEAFF.

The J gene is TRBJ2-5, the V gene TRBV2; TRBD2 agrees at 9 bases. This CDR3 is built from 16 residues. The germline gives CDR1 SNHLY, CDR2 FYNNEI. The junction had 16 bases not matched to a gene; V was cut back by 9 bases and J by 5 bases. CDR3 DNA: TGTGCCAGTGAAGGAAGAGGCGGGGGGGCCACGGAGACCCAGTACTTC. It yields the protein CASEGRGGGATETQYF.